The text below deals with one T cell receptor (beta chain). Its specificity is not known. With UMI labels, 5' RACE was used to prepare the TRB cDNA libraries. From its re-call of the 5' RACE reads, TCRdb lists each CDR3 protein once, without DNA. The listing contains about 150,000 distinct CDR3 sequences. Germline-derived CDR1 and CDR2 are SGHVS and FQNEAQ. The CDR3 consists of 14 residues. The sample comes from a study of CXCR3-negative and CXCR3-positive naive CD8 T cells. Study-wide results and limits: CXCR3-positive naive cells carried more hydrophobic TRB CDR3s than CXCR3-negative ones.

Sample: naive CXCR3+ CD8+ T cells from blood. Subset in this sample: CD45RO-CCR7+CD27+CD95- naive CD8+ T cells expressing CXCR3 (TNR3+). The origin of this receptor is a human donor in good health. Some clones in this sample may be carry-over from other donors' samples. The gene calls are TRBV7-8 and TRBJ2-1; the D gene TCRdb calls, TRBD2, cannot be checked with no DNA. CDR3 loop: CASSSLAGGPTGFF.